This T cell receptor (beta chain) emerged from a study of CD8 T cells in Susac syndrome. The length of the CDR3 is 15 residues. Germline V gene lookup returns CDR1 MNHNY and CDR2 SVGAGI (reference sequence). Trimming shortened V by 6 bases and J by 2 bases, and 16 bases separated the two germline ends. It was with random hexamers that about 0.45 to 1 ug RNA was reverse transcribed. TCRdb redid the calling of the immunoSEQ multiplex PCR reads with MiXCR, one entry per CDR3 protein. Of about 180,000 distinct CDR3 sequences listed, around 94% are singletons. Sequencing was done on a sample of CD4+ T cells from PBMCs. The gene calls are TRBV6-6 and TRBJ1-2, with D tentatively TRBD1 (5 bases). The receptor comes from a human donor with Susac syndrome. In nucleotides, the CDR3 is TGTGCCAGCAGCCCAAGACAGAGTACGAACTATGGCTACACCTTC. This gives the protein CASSPRQSTNYGYTF.